This entry is about one T cell receptor beta chain. An end of the junction differs from the germline gene, which may be a read error. This sample stems from a study of blood T cell repertoires in COVID-19. From germline, CDR1 is SGHDT and CDR2 YYEEEE. The CDR3 is 12 residues long. Produced via immunoSEQ multiplex PCR; TCRdb's table is partial and in-frame only. The data hold roughly 75,000 clones, with approximately 80% observed a single time. This TCR derives from a woman in her seventies with acute or convalescent COVID-19. Source material: peripheral blood. The gene calls are TRBV5-6 and TRBJ2-7; TRBD1 aligns across 8 bases. As DNA, the CDR3 is TGTGCCAGCAGCTTGGGGACAGGGATCAGGGGCTTC. Its translation: CASSLGTGIRGF.